This T cell receptor beta chain was documented in a study of low-dose radiotherapy and immunotherapy resistance in tumors. Priming of first-strand cDNA relied on TRAV- and TRBV-specific primers (covering alpha and beta chains). TCRs were put through 20 PCR cycles of amplification with Phusion. A constant-region primer and the V-primer adapter served as the primer pair. Isolated mRNA was amplified by in vitro transcription. TCRdb ran MiXCR on the reads and lists one entry per CDR3 protein. In the table there are about 13,000 distinct CDR3 sequences, roughly 75% of which are singletons. The CDR3 consists of 15 residues. J gave up 3 bases and V 8 bases, and 11 bases lay outside the gene matches. Germline V CDR1 and CDR2: MNHNS, SASEGT.

The chain links TRBV6-1 to TRBJ2-3, with TRBD1 matching over 7 bases. The receptor's source is a human donor with advanced metastatic prostate, ovarian, gallbladder or colorectal cancer (not recorded which). This table probably holds off-target reads from a library built for another chain. Here the CDR3 DNA reads TGTGCCAGCCGCCCGGGACAGTCCGAGACAGATACGCAGTATTTT. Protein sequence: CASRPGQSETDTQYF.